This T cell receptor (beta chain) was sequenced for a study of cytomegalovirus exposure and HLA in healthy donors. The PCR made use of 60 Vbeta and 13 Jbeta primers. Clones were read by immunoSEQ multiplex PCR, and TCRdb kept only the in-frame ones, dropping some. The sample consists of over 85,000 clones, about 73% of them appearing once. General observations from the study: Highly shared variants forming one cluster were likely a sequencing artifact.

A note on this clone: No antigen is known for it.

The CDR3 contains 16 residues. The J segment lost 0 bases and the V segment lost 0 bases, leaving 5 bases of the junction unmatched. From germline, CDR1 is LGHNA and CDR2 YSLEER. The receptor's source is a woman between 25 and 40 years old in good health and CMV-seronegative. The chain employs TRBV4-3 and TRBJ2-7; 7 bases line up with TRBD1. The sequenced sample consisted of PBMCs. This CDR3 reads CASSQDLGGSSYEQYF. The CDR3 region has the DNA TGCGCCAGCAGCCAAGATCTAGGGGGCAGCTCCTACGAGCAGTACTTC.